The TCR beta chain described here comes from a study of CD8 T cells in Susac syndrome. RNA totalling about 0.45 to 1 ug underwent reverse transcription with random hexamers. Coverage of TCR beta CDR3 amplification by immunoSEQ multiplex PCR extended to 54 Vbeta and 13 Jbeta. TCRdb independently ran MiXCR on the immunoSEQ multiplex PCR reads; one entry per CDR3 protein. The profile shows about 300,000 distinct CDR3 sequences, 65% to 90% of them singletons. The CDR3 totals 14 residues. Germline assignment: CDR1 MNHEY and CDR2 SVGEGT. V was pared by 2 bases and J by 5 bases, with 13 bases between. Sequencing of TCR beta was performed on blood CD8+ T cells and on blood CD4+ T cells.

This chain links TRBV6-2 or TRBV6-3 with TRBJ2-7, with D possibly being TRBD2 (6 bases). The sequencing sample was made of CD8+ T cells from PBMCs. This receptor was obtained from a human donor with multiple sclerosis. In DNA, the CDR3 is TGTGCCAGCAGTTACGTTGGAGGGGAAAACGAGCAGTACTTC. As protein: CASSYVGGENEQYF.